These 6 T cell receptor beta chains originate from one sample sequenced in a study of cytomegalovirus exposure and HLA in healthy donors. Researchers ran the PCR with 60 Vbeta and 13 Jbeta primers. Libraries were prepared by immunoSEQ multiplex PCR; TCRdb keeps only in-frame clonotypes and omits some of them. The table includes 150,000 to 200,000 clones, 68% detected once. The source material was PBMCs. These receptors were taken from a middle-aged woman in good health and CMV-seropositive.

V usage is TRBV11-2 and J usage is TRBJ1-1, with D possibly TRBD1 on 5 matching bases. V lost 1 base and J lost 3, with 15 bases in between. Germline assignment: CDR1 SGHAT and CDR2 FQNNGV. The CDR3 consists of 16 residues. The CDR3 nucleotides are TGTGCCAGCAGCTTAGGGGGGGGGACCCCTGACACTGAAGCTTTCTTT. It codes for CASSLGGGTPDTEAFF.

Regarding this clone: A read error may produce the germline difference seen at one junction end. The CDR3 reads CASSDSGVQPQNF. The CDR3 nucleotides are TGTGCCAGCAGTGATTCAGGGGTTCAGCCCCAGAATTTT. The chain employs TRBV2 and TRBJ1-5; D possibly corresponds to TRBD1 (6 bases). The CDR3 totals 13 residues. Germline values: CDR1 SNHLY, CDR2 FYNNEI. The whole variable domain, remainder taken from reference TRBV2 and TRBJ1-5, is EPEVTQTPSHQVTQMGQEVILRCVPISNHLYFYWYRQILGQKVEFLVSFYNNEISEKSEIFDDQFSVERPDGSNFTLKIRSTKLEDSAMYFCASSDSGVQPQNFGDGTRLSIL.

The chain has TRBV2 and TRBJ1-1, with 9 bases lining up with TRBD1. The length of the CDR3 is 13 residues. The germline gives CDR1 SNHLY, CDR2 FYNNEI. Trimming took 3 bases from V and 4 from J; bases not matched to a gene: 0. Here the CDR3 reads CASSETGGTEAFF. CDR3 sequence (DNA): TGTGCCAGCAGTGAGACAGGGGGCACTGAAGCTTTCTTT.

The chain links TRBV18 to TRBJ1-1; D may be TRBD1 (5 bases). Between the trimmed V and J ends, which lost 2 bases and 0 bases, there was a span of 10 bases. The CDR3 has 15 residues. CDR1 and CDR2 from the germline V gene are KGHSH and LQKENI. The CDR3 loop reads CASSPSSGLNTEAFF. In nucleotides, the CDR3 is TGTGCCAGCTCACCATCCTCAGGGCTGAACACTGAAGCTTTCTTT.

The V and J genes are TRBV5-1 and TRBJ2-3; tentative D call: TRBD2 (5 bases). The CDR3 length is 15 residues. Germline CDR1 reads SGHRS; CDR2 reads YFSETQ. V was clipped by 3 bases and J by 2 bases, with 13 bases between them. CDR3 coding DNA: TGCGCCAGCAGCTCCCAGGACGGGAACACAGATACGCAGTATTTT. Its translation is CASSSQDGNTDTQYF.

V is TRBV19 and J is TRBJ1-2; 7 bases line up with TRBD1. CDR3 length: 18 amino acids. The germline CDR1 and CDR2 sequences are LNHDA and SQIVND (reference sequence). Losses at the gene ends were 1 base for V and 3 bases for J; bases not matched to a gene: 14. DNA of the CDR3: TGTGCCAGTAGTATAGTCGTCCGGTGGGGACAGCTAGACTATGGCTACACCTTC. Amino acid sequence: CASSIVVRWGQLDYGYTF.